One and the same sample provided the 10 T cell receptor beta chains below, sequenced in a study of molecular identifiers for immune sequencing clone quantification. From the PCR reads, TCRdb called clonotypes with MiXCR, one entry per CDR3 protein. The table includes some 680,000 distinct CDR3 sequences, 25% detected once. Sequencing was done on a sample of naive CD8+ T cells from blood, with Jurkat cell RNA spiked in. Indicated subset: FACS-sorted CD8+CD4-CCR7+CD45RA+ naive T cells. The receptors come from a human donor in good health. Some libraries in this study had Jurkat cell RNA spiked in.

This clonotype was recorded a few times. The V call is TRBV4-3, the J call TRBJ2-1, with a tentative D call TRBD2 (6 bases). Per germline, CDR1 LGHNA and CDR2 YSLEER. V lost 0 bases, J lost 0 bases, and 15 bases lay in between. CDR3 length: 18 residues. CDR3 nucleotide sequence: TGCGCCAGCAGCCAAGATCTAGGGGTCGGGAGCTCCTACAATGAGCAGTTCTTC. Encoded protein: CASSQDLGVGSSYNEQFF.

A remark on this clonotype: This may stem from a read error, because a much larger clone lies one nucleotide away. The chain is built from TRBV5-3 and TRBJ2-3; 8 nucleotides match TRBD1. TRBV5-3 falls under the ORF class, with uncertain function. The length of the CDR3 is 16 residues. The V segment lost 8 bases and the J segment 3 bases; nucleotides outside the gene matches: 14. The DNA for the CDR3 is TGTGCCAGCAGTAGTTCCCGGACAGGGAGGACAGATACGCAGTATTTT. Its translation: CASSSSRTGRTDTQYF.

This clonotype was detected only a few times. The rearrangement joins TRBV7-9 to TRBJ2-1; D perhaps matches TRBD1 (5 bases). V was clipped by 5 bases and J by 6 bases, with 23 bases between them. CDR3 length equals 17 residues. CDR1 SEHNR and CDR2 FQNEAQ come from the germline V gene (reference sequence). CDR3: CASSLPRYGQDPNEQFF. DNA for the CDR3: TGTGCCAGCAGCCTGCCTAGGTACGGACAAGACCCCAATGAGCAGTTCTTC.

This clonotype was counted ten times or more. The V call is TRBV10-2, the J call TRBJ1-1; 7 nucleotides match TRBD1. J was trimmed by 4 bases and V by 8 bases; bases with no gene match: 10. CDR1 WSHSY and CDR2 SAAADI come from the germline V gene. This CDR3 contains 14 residues. The CDR3 DNA is TGCGCCAGCGGGGGAACAGGGGAGAGCACTGAAGCTTTCTTT. It codes for CASGGTGESTEAFF.

CDR3: CASYPPPSGNEQFF. CDR3 sequence (DNA): TGTGCCAGCTACCCCCCCCCTAGCGGGAATGAGCAGTTCTTC. V gene TRBV21-1 combines with J gene TRBJ2-1; the D segment call TRBD2 is taken from the table without a DNA check. TRBV21-1 is a known pseudogene. There are 14 residues in the CDR3.

A note on this clonotype: One base away lies a much larger clone, so this may be a sequencing read error. The chain employs TRBV12-3 or TRBV12-4 and TRBJ1-1; D uncertain. This CDR3 has 12 residues. The CDR3 DNA sequence: TGTGCCAGCAGTTTCCGAGACACTGGAGCTTTCTTT. Protein product: CASSFRDTGAFF.

Remarks on this clonotype: With a much larger clone just one base away, this may be a read error. The V call is TRBV7-9, the J call TRBJ1-3, with 8 bases that match TRBD1. Germline V gene lookup returns CDR1 SEHNR and CDR2 FQNEAQ (reference sequence). The CDR3 has 18 residues. CDR3 sequence: CASSPDRGLIYSGNTLYF. DNA of the CDR3: TGTGCCAGCAGCCCAGACAGGGGTCTTATCTACTCTGGAAACACCTTATATTTT. The full variable domain, its missing parts supplied by reference TRBV7-9 and TRBJ1-3, is DTGVSQNPRHKITKRGQNVTFRCDPISEHNRLYWYRQTLGQGPEFLTYFQNEAQLEKSRLLSDRFSAERPKGSFSTLEIQRTEQGDSAMYLCASSPDRGLIYSGNTLYFGEGSWLTVV.

The table lists this clonotype with many counts. The chain has TRBV24-1 and TRBJ2-5; D uncertain. Germline-derived CDR1 and CDR2 are KGHDR and SFDVKD. The CDR3 contains 12 residues. With 0 bases removed from V and 4 bases from J, the gap between germline ends came to 2 bases. The CDR3 is CATSDLVETQYF. CDR3 nucleotides: TGTGCCACCAGTGATTTGGTAGAGACCCAGTACTTC.

With respect to this clonotype: A much more abundant neighbour one base away suggests this may be a read error. The conserved phenylalanine or tryptophan normally closing the CDR3 is absent here, so this likely arose from a read error. This chain connects TRBV30 to TRBJ2-3; D unclear. This CDR3 has 14 residues. Trimming removed 0 bases at V and 1 base at J, with 8 bases between. CDR1 and CDR2 from the germline V gene are GTSNPN and SVGIG (reference sequence). Here the CDR3 reads CAWSVTTRTDTQYL. The CDR3, as DNA: TGTGCCTGGAGTGTGACCACACGCACAGATACGCAGTATTTG.

About this clonotype itself: This may be a read error: a much more frequent sequence differs by one nucleotide. The gene calls are TRBV29-1 and TRBJ2-2; TRBD2 aligns across 7 bases. The junction had 2 bases not matched to a gene; V was cut back by 4 bases and J by 6 bases. CDR3 length: 12 amino acids. The germline V gene has CDR1 SQVTM and CDR2 ANQGSEA. The CDR3 sequence is CSVVAGSGELFF. As DNA, the CDR3 is TGCAGCGTTGTAGCGGGCTCCGGGGAGCTGTTTTTT.